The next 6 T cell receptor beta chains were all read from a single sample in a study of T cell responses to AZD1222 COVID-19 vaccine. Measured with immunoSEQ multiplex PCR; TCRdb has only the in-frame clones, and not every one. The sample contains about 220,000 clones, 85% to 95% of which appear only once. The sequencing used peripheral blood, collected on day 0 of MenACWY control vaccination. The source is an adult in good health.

CDR3 region: CASSLDTRVETQYF. CDR3 coding DNA: TGTGCCAGCAGCTTAGATACACGGGTGGAGACCCAGTACTTC. V gene TRBV7-9 combines with J gene TRBJ2-5; D gene unclear. The CDR3 extends over 14 amino acids. V was pared by 1 base and J by 5 bases, with 11 bases between. Germline CDR1 and CDR2: SEHNR and FQNEAQ (reference sequence).

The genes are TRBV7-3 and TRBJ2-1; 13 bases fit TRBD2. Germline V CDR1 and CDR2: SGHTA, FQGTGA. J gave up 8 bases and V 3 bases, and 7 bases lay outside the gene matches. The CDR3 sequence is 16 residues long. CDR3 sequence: CASSFQGLAGYDEQFF. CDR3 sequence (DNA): TGTGCCAGCAGCTTTCAGGGACTAGCGGGGTACGATGAGCAGTTCTTC.

CDR3 region: CASSQAETQYF. CDR3 DNA: TGCGCCAGCAGTCAGGCAGAGACCCAGTACTTC. The chain links TRBV23-1 to TRBJ2-5; D is uncertain. TRBV23-1 is an ORF, and what it does is uncertain. V lost 3 bases and J lost 4, with 3 bases in between. The CDR3 covers 11 residues.

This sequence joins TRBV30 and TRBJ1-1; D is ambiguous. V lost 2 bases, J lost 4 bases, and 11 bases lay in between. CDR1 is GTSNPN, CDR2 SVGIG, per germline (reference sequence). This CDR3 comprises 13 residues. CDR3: CAWSLPVITEAFF. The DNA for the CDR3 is TGTGCCTGGAGTCTCCCAGTGATCACTGAAGCTTTCTTT.

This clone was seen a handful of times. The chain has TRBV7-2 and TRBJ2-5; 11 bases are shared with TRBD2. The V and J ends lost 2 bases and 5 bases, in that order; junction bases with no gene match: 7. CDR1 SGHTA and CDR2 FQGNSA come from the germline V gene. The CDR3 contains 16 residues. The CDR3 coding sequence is TGTGCCAGCAGCTTAAGTGTGGCTAGCGGGGGGGAGACCCAGTACTTC. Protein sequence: CASSLSVASGGETQYF. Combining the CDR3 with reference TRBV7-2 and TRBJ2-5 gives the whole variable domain GAGVSQSPSNKVTEKGKDVELRCDPISGHTALYWYRQSLGQGLEFLIYFQGNSAPDKSGLPSDRFSAERTGGSVSTLTIQRTQQEDSAVYLCASSLSVASGGETQYFGPGTRLLVL.

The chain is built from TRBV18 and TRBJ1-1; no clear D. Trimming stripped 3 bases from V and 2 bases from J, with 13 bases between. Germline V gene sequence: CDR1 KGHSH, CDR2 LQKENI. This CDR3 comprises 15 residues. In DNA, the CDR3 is TGTGCCAGCTCACCCGTTATGTCTGCAAACACTGAAGCTTTCTTT. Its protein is CASSPVMSANTEAFF.